This T cell receptor (beta chain) derives from a study of OX40 agonist ivuxolimab in advanced cancers. Study information: The patients received ivuxolimab by intravenous route every 2 weeks at 0.01 to 10 mg/kg. Study-level results: Some patients without response likewise showed low normalized clonal expansion. The authors did not determine the antigen specificity of the expanded peripheral T cells.

Details on this clone: What it binds is not known.

TCRdb keeps only in-frame clones here, not all; method: immunoSEQ multiplex PCR. The sample carries tens of thousands of clones, 75% to 95% recorded once. The TCR comes from an adult with an advanced solid tumor such as melanoma, head and neck, liver or kidney cancer. The starting material was CD4+ or CD8+ T cells sorted from blood, obtained in a trial of the OX40 agonist ivuxolimab.

CDR3 amino acids: CASSAGLPTGANVLTF. CDR3 nucleotide sequence: TGCGCCAGCAGTGCGGGGTTGCCCACTGGGGCCAACGTCCTGACTTTC. This chain links TRBV10-1 with TRBJ2-6, with TRBD2 as a possible D gene (5 bases). Germline-derived CDR1 and CDR2 are WNHNN and SYGVQD (reference sequence). The CDR3 runs to 16 residues. V was trimmed by 4 bases and J by 2 bases, leaving 12 bases between them.